Sequencing of this T cell receptor beta chain was carried out in a study of Ad26.COV2.S vaccination and SARS-CoV-2 variants. Notes on the study in general: An underestimation of total T cell responses may have resulted from the TCR breadth and depth analyses. Marked by substantial breadth, spike-specific CD8+ and CD4+ T cell responses were reportedly seen after vaccination. Non-spike TCR breadth did not differ much between vaccine and placebo recipients.

The table came from immunoSEQ multiplex PCR; TCRdb's copy has only in-frame clones and leaves some out. The sample contains around 100,000 clones, over 60% of which appear only once. As to this clone: The antigen is undetermined.

This CDR3 has 13 residues. V lost 5 bases to trimming and J lost 3 bases; unmatched junction nucleotides: 3. Germline V gives CDR1 SGHAT, CDR2 FQNNGV. The rearrangement joins TRBV11-2 to TRBJ1-1; TRBD1 aligns across 7 bases. The sequencing here drew on peripheral blood, taken after recovery from COVID-19. The clonotype originates from a human donor who had recovered from COVID-19. The CDR3 DNA follows: TGTGCCAGCAGCACCGACAGGGACACTGAAGCTTTCTTT. Residues: CASSTDRDTEAFF. Full variable domain (missing parts from reference TRBV11-2 and TRBJ1-1): EAGVAQSPRYKIIEKRQSVAFWCNPISGHATLYWYQQILGQGPKLLIQFQNNGVVDDSQLPKDRFSAERLKGVDSTLKIQPAKLEDSAVYLCASSTDRDTEAFFGQGTRLTVV.